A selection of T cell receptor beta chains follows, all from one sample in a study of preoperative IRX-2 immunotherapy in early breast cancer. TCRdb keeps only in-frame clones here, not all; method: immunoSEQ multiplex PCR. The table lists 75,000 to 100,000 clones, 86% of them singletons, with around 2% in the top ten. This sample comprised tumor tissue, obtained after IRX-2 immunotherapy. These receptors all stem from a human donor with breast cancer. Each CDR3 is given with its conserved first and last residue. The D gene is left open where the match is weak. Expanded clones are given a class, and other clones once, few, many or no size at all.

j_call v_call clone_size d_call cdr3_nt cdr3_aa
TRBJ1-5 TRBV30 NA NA TGTGCCTGGAGTACGGGGGCGGATCAGCCCCAGCATTTT CAWSTGADQPQHF
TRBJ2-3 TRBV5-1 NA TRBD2 TGCGCCAGCAGCTTGACAGCGGGACCCACAGATACGCAGTATTTT CASSLTAGPTDTQYF
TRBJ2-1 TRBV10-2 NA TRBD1 TGCGCCAGCAATTCGGGACAGGCACCCTACAATGAGCAGTTCTTC CASNSGQAPYNEQFF
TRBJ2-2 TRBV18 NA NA TGTGCCAGCTCCCAGAACTTGAACACCGGGGAGCTGTTTTTT CASSQNLNTGELFF
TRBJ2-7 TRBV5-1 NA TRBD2 TGCGCCAGCAGCTTGGCCACTTCGGCGGGAGGGTCGGGGGATGAGCAGTACTTC CASSLATSAGGSGDEQYF
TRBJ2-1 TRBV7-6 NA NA TGTGCCAGCAGCCCCCCCCTGGGGAGGCAAGGCTACAATGAGCAGTTCTTC CASSPPLGRQGYNEQFF
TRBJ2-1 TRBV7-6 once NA TGTGCCAGCAGCTTGGGAAGGGACCCTTACTACAATGAGCAGTTCTTC CASSLGRDPYYNEQFF
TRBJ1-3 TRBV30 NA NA TGTGCCTGGAGCCGAGTGAACACCATATATTTT CAWSRVNTIYF
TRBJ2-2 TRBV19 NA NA TGTGCCAGTAGCCCCCCTCAAGTTTCGGGCACCGGGGAGCTGTTTTTT CASSPPQVSGTGELFF
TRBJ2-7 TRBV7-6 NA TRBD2 TGTGCCAGCAGCCCATGGGGGCGGGGGGGCCGCGAGCAGTACTTC CASSPWGRGGREQYF
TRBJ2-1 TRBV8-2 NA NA TGTGCCAGCAGTTTACGGGCTAGCCGGCCCGGCTCCTACAATGAGCAGTTCTTC CASSLRASRPGSYNEQFF
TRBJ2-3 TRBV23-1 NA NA TGCGCCAGCAGTTGGACCAGCACAGATACGCAGTATTTT CASSWTSTDTQYF
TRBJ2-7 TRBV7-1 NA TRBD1 TGTGCCAGCAGCTTAACAGGGGGCAAGTACGAGCAGTACTTC CASSLTGGKYEQYF
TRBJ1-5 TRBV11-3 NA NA TGTGCCAGCAGCCTGGACAGTAGGGGCAATCAGCCCCAGCATTTT CASSLDSRGNQPQHF
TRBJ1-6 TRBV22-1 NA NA TGTGCCAGCAGGGGGGACAGGGCGAAATATAATTCACCCCTCCACTTT CASRGDRAKYNSPLHF
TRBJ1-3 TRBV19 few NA TGTGCCACCCGCCAGGGTTCGGGAAACACCATATATTTT CATRQGSGNTIYF
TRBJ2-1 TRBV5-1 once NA TGCGCCAGCAGCTTGGGGCAACCAGGCGATGAGCAGTTCTTC CASSLGQPGDEQFF
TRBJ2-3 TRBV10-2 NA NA TGCGCCAGCAGTGAGTCGCTTTTAGATACGCAGTATTTT CASSESLLDTQYF
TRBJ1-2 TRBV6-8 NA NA TGTGCCAGCAGCCTCGGGGAGGGCTATGGCTACACCTTC CASSLGEGYGYTF
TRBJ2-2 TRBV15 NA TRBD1 TGTGCCACCAGCAGAGCCGACAGGGTTTGGACCGGGGAGCTGTTTTTT CATSRADRVWTGELFF
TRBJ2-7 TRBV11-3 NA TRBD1 TGTGCCAGCAGTCATGACAGGGGTAGGATCTACGAGCAGTACTTC CASSHDRGRIYEQYF
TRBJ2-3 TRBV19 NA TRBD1 TGTGCCGTCCGGGACAGGAGCACAGATACGCAGTATTTT CAVRDRSTDTQYF
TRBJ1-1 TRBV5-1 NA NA TGCGCCAGCAGGTTCCGGGACGGCGGTACGGAAGCTTTCTTT CASRFRDGGTEAFF
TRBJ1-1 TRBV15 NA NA TGTGCCACCAGCAGAGGAACAGGTGACACTGAAGCTTTCTTT CATSRGTGDTEAFF
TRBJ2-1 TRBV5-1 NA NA TGCGCCAGCAGCTTGGGACTAGACTCCTACAATGAGCAGTTCTTC CASSLGLDSYNEQFF
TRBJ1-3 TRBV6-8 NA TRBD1 TGTGCCAGCAGGCCCGAAGGGACAGGGTCTGGAAACACCATATATTTT CASRPEGTGSGNTIYF
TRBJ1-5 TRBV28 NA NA TGTGCCAGCAGTTTATTGGGGAGGCCCCAGCATTTT CASSLLGRPQHF
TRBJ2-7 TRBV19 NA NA TGTGCCAGTAGTATAGGGACACGAGACTCCTACGAGCAGTACTTC CASSIGTRDSYEQYF
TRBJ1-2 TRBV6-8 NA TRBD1 TGTGCCAGCAGTTCCCCTCGGACAGGGGGCGCAAATGGCTACACCTTC CASSSPRTGGANGYTF
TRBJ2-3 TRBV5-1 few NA TGCGCCAGCAGCTTGGGGGCTAGCACAGATACGCAGTATTTT CASSLGASTDTQYF
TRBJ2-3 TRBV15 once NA TGTGCTACCAGCAGAGCAGGAGGGGGCACAGATACGCAGTATTTT CATSRAGGGTDTQYF
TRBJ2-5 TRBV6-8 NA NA TGTGCCACCAAGGGGCGTCGGGAGACCCAGTACTTC CATKGRRETQYF
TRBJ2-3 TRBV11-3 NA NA TGTGCCAGCAGCTTGATCGCTGACATCACAGATACGCAGTATTTT CASSLIADITDTQYF
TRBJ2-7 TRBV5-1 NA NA TGCGCCAGCAGCCAATACGACAGGTTATCCTACGAGCAGTACTTC CASSQYDRLSYEQYF
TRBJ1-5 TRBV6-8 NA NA TGTGCCAGCAGGGGCCGACCTCCAAATCAGCCCCAGCATTTT CASRGRPPNQPQHF
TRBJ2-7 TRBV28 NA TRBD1 TGTGCCAGCAGTTCTCGACAGGGGGCCTACGAGCAGTACTTC CASSSRQGAYEQYF
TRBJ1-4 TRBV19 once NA TGTGCCAGTAGAGGCCTGCGCTCCAGGAATGAAAAACTGTTTTTT CASRGLRSRNEKLFF
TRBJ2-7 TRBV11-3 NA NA TGTGCCAGCAGCCAAACAGCAGGTTCCTACGAGCAGTACTTC CASSQTAGSYEQYF
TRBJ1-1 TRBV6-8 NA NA TGTGCCAGCACCTTATACACGGGGGAGACTGAAGCTTTCTTT CASTLYTGETEAFF
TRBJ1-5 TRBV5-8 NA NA TGTGCCAGCAGCCTGACGGGGAATCAGCCCCAGCATTTT CASSLTGNQPQHF
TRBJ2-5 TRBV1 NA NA TGCGCCAGCAGCCAAGGAAGGGGGGGAGAGACCCAGTACTTC CASSQGRGGETQYF
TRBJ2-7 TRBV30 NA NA TGTGCCTGGAGTGCGGGCGGGGTCGGCGAGCAGTACTTC CAWSAGGVGEQYF
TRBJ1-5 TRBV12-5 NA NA TGTGCTAGTGGTTTGGACAGGTTCCATCAGCCCCAGCATTTT CASGLDRFHQPQHF
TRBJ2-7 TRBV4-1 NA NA TGCGCCAGCAGCCAAGTGGGTATTCAGGGGTACGAGCAGTACTTC CASSQVGIQGYEQYF
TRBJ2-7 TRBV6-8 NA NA TGTGCCAGCAGTTACTCGTTAGGAGGGGAGCAGTACTTC CASSYSLGGEQYF
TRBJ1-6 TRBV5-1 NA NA TGCGCCAGCAGCTTGGCGCCGGAAGTTGGTTCACCCCTCCACTTT CASSLAPEVGSPLHF
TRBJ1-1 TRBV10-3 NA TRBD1 TGTGCCATCAGTGAGTCGGGTTATCAGACAGGGGAAGCTTTCTTT CAISESGYQTGEAFF
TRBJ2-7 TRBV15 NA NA TGTGCCACCAGCAGAGATCCTCTCCGGGCGGGCCCCACCTACGAGCAGTACTTC CATSRDPLRAGPTYEQYF
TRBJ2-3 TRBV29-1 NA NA TGCAGCGTTGATGAACGTGGGGGGTCAGATACGCAGTATTTT CSVDERGGSDTQYF
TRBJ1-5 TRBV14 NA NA TGTGCCAGCAGCCAGGGGACGGGCAATCAGCCCCAGCATTTT CASSQGTGNQPQHF
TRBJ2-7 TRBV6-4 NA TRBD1 TGTGCCAGCAGGGACACAGGGGTTGGTTACGAGCAGTACTTC CASRDTGVGYEQYF